This TCR beta chain came from a study of T cell changes during pregnancy in multiple sclerosis. The germline gives CDR1 MNHEY, CDR2 SVGAGI. The V and J ends lost 6 bases and 4 bases, in that order; junction bases with no gene match: 7. The length of the CDR3 is 15 residues. Only in-frame clones appear in the TCRdb table, and some are missing; sequencing was by immunoSEQ multiplex PCR. The sample includes around 21,000 clones, about 85% of them seen just once. This chain joins TRBV6-5 and TRBJ2-3; 10 nucleotides match TRBD1. The sequences come from CD8+ T cells from peripheral blood mononuclear cells, collected in the third trimester of pregnancy. This TCR derives from a female donor in good health, enrolled as a control in a pregnancy study. CDR3 DNA sequence: TGTGCCAGCAGCTCCGACAGGGGGCAAGCAGATACGCAGTATTTT. Protein sequence: CASSSDRGQADTQYF.